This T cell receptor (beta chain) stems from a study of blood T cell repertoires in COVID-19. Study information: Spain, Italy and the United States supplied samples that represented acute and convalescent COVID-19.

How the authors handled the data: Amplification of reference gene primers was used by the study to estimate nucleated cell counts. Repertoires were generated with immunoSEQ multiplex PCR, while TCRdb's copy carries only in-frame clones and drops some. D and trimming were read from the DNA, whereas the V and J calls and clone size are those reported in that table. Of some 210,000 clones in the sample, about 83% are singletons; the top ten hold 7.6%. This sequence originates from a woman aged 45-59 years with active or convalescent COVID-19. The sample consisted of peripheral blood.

The CDR3 loop is CASSETGNTEAFF. The CDR3 coding sequence is TGTGCCAGCAGCGAGACAGGGAACACTGAAGCTTTCTTT. This chain links TRBV11-2 with TRBJ1-1; D is perhaps TRBD1 (6 bases). The CDR3 runs 13 residues. CDR1 and CDR2 (germline): SGHAT, FQNNGV. The V end lost 5 bases, the J end lost 1 base, and 8 bases lay between the germline ends.